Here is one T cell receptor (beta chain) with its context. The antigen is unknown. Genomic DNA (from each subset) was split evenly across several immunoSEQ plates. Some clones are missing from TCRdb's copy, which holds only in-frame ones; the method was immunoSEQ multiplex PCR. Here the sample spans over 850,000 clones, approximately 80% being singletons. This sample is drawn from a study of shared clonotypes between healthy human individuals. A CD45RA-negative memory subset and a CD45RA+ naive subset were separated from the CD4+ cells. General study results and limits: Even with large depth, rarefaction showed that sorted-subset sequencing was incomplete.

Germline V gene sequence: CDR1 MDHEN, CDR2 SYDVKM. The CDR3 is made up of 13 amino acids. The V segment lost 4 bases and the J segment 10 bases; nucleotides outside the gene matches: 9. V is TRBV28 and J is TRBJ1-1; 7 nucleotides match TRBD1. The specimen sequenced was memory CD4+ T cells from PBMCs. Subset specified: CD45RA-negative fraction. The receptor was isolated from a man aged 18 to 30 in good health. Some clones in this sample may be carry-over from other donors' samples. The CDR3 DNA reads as TGTGCCAGCAGTTCGTCTACAGGGGCGGGAGCTTTCTTT. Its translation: CASSSSTGAGAFF. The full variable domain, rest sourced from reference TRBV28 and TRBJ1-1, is DVKVTQSSRYLVKRTGEKVFLECVQDMDHENMFWYRQDPGLGLRLIYFSYDVKMKEKGDIPEGYSVSREKKERFSLILESASTNQTSMYLCASSSSTGAGAFFGQGTRLTVV.